These 14 T cell receptor beta chains share one sample of origin, sequenced in a study of blood T cell repertoires in COVID-19. TCRdb keeps only in-frame clones here, not all; method: immunoSEQ multiplex PCR. The table records about 71,000 clones, about 80% of them present only once. The material sequenced was peripheral blood. These receptors came from a man aged 70-80 years with acute or convalescent COVID-19.

V and J are TRBV27 and TRBJ1-2; weak D call: TRBD1 (6 bases). CDR1 MNHEY and CDR2 SMNVEV come from the germline V gene (reference sequence). The V and J ends lost 3 bases and 4 bases respectively, with 12 bases between them. The CDR3 extends over 14 amino acids. CDR3: CASSFRDTRYGYTF. The CDR3 region has the DNA TGTGCCAGCAGTTTTCGGGACACCCGCTATGGCTACACCTTC.

This chain joins TRBV5-6 and TRBJ2-1; 8 bases agree with TRBD1. J gave up 9 bases and V 0 bases, and 5 bases lay outside the gene matches. Germline CDR1 is SGHDT and CDR2 is YYEEEE. The CDR3 runs to 14 residues. The DNA of the CDR3 is TGTGCCAGCAGCTTGGCAGGGGGCCGCAGTGAGCAGTTCTTC. It encodes CASSLAGGRSEQFF. The variable domain in full, with the rest retrieved from reference TRBV5-6 and TRBJ2-1, is DAGVTQSPTHLIKTRGQQVTLRCSPKSGHDTVSWYQQALGQGPQFIFQYYEEEERQRGNFPDRFSGHQFPNYSSELNVNALLLGDSALYLCASSLAGGRSEQFFGPGTRLTVL.

This chain joins TRBV15 and TRBJ2-7; the match to TRBD1 covers 7 bases. Germline V gene data show CDR1 as LNHNV and CDR2 as YYDKDF (reference sequence). J lost 2 bases, V lost 3 bases, and 4 bases had no gene match. The CDR3 length is 14 residues. CDR3 DNA sequence: TGTGCCACCAGCAGGCACAGGGGCCCCTACGAGCAGTACTTC. Its protein product is CATSRHRGPYEQYF.

The gene calls are TRBV5-5 and TRBJ1-3; perhaps TRBD1 as D (5 bases). Germline V lookup: CDR1 SGHKS, CDR2 YYEKEE (reference sequence). With 7 bases removed from V and 2 bases from J, the gap between germline ends came to 10 bases. The CDR3 spans 13 residues. CDR3 loop: CASEGGAGNTIYF. In nucleotides, the CDR3 is TGTGCCAGCGAGGGAGGGGCTGGAAACACCATATATTTT.

J is TRBJ1-5 and V is TRBV28; the match to TRBD1 covers 7 bases. This CDR3 region has 17 residues. Trimming took 5 bases from V and 4 from J; bases not matched to a gene: 14. The germline gives CDR1 MDHEN, CDR2 SYDVKM. As DNA, the CDR3 is TGTGCCAGCAGTATCATACCCAGGGGGGCCCAAAATCAGCCCCAGCATTTT. It is translated as CASSIIPRGAQNQPQHF.

This sequence joins TRBV19 and TRBJ2-1; 8 bases are a match to TRBD2. Germline loops: CDR1 LNHDA, CDR2 SQIVND (reference sequence). There are 18 residues in the CDR3. V trimming: 5 bases; J trimming: 0 bases; junction bases outside the gene matches: 12. The chain's CDR3 is CASSSSSGPSPSYNEQFF. The DNA for the CDR3 is TGTGCCAGTAGTTCCTCTAGCGGGCCCTCTCCCTCCTACAATGAGCAGTTCTTC.

The chain uses TRBV10-3 and TRBJ1-4, with 11 bases fitting TRBD1. The V segment lost 4 bases and the J segment 4 bases; nucleotides outside the gene matches: 2. Per the germline V gene, CDR1 is ENHRY and CDR2 is SYGVKD. The CDR3 totals 15 residues. This CDR3 reads CAISGTGGINEKLFF. CDR3 bases: TGTGCCATCAGTGGGACAGGGGGCATTAATGAAAAACTGTTTTTT.

The rearrangement uses TRBV29-1 and TRBJ1-1; D possibly corresponds to TRBD1 (5 bases). V was clipped by 2 bases and J by 4 bases, with 14 bases between them. The CDR3 is 14 amino acids. Germline V gives CDR1 SQVTM, CDR2 ANQGSEA. In nucleotides, the CDR3 is TGCAGCGTTGAATCCCAAGGGGACTTCACTGAAGCTTTCTTT. Amino acid sequence: CSVESQGDFTEAFF.

This chain links TRBV6-2 or TRBV6-3 with TRBJ1-6; 8 bases match TRBD1. This CDR3 is 15 amino acids long. J was trimmed by 7 bases and V by 2 bases; bases with no gene match: 4. The germline CDR1 and CDR2 sequences are MNHEY and SVGEGT. The CDR3 region is CASSYPTGENSPLHF. Here the CDR3 DNA reads TGTGCCAGCAGTTACCCGACAGGGGAGAATTCACCCCTCCACTTT.

V and J are TRBV5-5 and TRBJ1-4; D is possibly TRBD1 (5 bases). The CDR3 runs 15 residues. CDR1 and CDR2 from the germline V gene are SGHKS and YYEKEE (reference sequence). The ends were cut back, 4 bases at V and 7 bases at J, with 17 bases in the middle. The CDR3 DNA reads TGTGCCAGCAGCGTCCTCGGAGGGGTGGGTGAAAAACTGTTTTTT. This gives the protein CASSVLGGVGEKLFF.

The chain couples TRBV29-1 to TRBJ1-4; tentative D call: TRBD1 (6 bases). Trimming took 6 bases from V and 4 from J, leaving 9 bases between them. This CDR3 is 12 amino acids long. Per germline, CDR1 SQVTM and CDR2 ANQGSEA. The CDR3 region is CSVEGVNEKLFF. CDR3 DNA sequence: TGCAGCGTAGAGGGGGTTAATGAAAAACTGTTTTTT.

The rearrangement joins TRBV9 to TRBJ2-1, with D tentatively TRBD2 (6 bases). Germline CDR1 is SGDLS and CDR2 is YYNGEE. This CDR3 is built from 14 residues. V was cut by 0 bases and J by 7 bases, with 11 bases left in between. The CDR3 DNA reads as TGTGCCAGCAGCGTAGGCGGGACTGTGAATGAGCAGTTCTTC. Residues: CASSVGGTVNEQFF.

The chain combines TRBV4-1 with TRBJ1-1, with 8 bases lining up with TRBD1. With V trimmed by 1 base and J by 6 bases, 4 bases remained unmatched. Germline V gene data show CDR1 as MGHRA and CDR2 as YSYEKL. The CDR3 extends over 14 amino acids. This chain's CDR3 is CASSQASRGPEAFF. Here the CDR3 DNA reads TGCGCCAGCAGCCAAGCTTCCAGGGGGCCTGAAGCTTTCTTT.

V gene TRBV21-1 combines with J gene TRBJ1-1; the D call TRBD1 from the table was never checked on the DNA. TRBV21-1 is marked as a pseudogene. This CDR3 comprises 14 residues. The CDR3 protein is CASSLRTANTEAFF. CDR3 sequence (DNA): TGTGCCAGCAGCCTCCGGACAGCGAACACTGAAGCTTTCTTT.